Shown below are 18 T cell receptor beta chains from a single sample sequenced in a study of T cells after yellow fever vaccination. TCRdb re-called the 5' RACE reads through MiXCR, storing one row per CDR3 protein. The repertoire holds some 400,000 distinct CDR3 sequences, with 6.2% as singletons. This sample comprised PBMCs, obtained 5 days after the yellow fever booster vaccination. All receptors derive from a man younger than 40 who received the YFV17D yellow fever vaccine.

This clonotype came up many times. The chain combines TRBV24-1 with TRBJ2-2, with 9 bases lining up with TRBD1. The J segment lost 5 bases and the V segment lost 4 bases, leaving 1 base of the junction unmatched. Germline V CDR1 and CDR2: KGHDR, SFDVKD. The length of the CDR3 is 14 residues. In DNA, the CDR3 is TGTGCCACCAGTGAACAGGGGGCAACCGGGGAGCTGTTTTTT. Amino acid sequence: CATSEQGATGELFF.

The table lists this clonotype with many counts. The CDR3 sequence is CASSQEDVGDIYNEQFF. DNA of the CDR3: TGCGCCAGCAGCCAAGAGGACGTCGGGGACATCTACAATGAGCAGTTCTTC. The chain has TRBV4-1 and TRBJ2-1; tentatively, D is TRBD1 (6 bases). Trimming shortened V by 0 bases and J by 3 bases, and 15 bases separated the two germline ends. There are 17 residues in the CDR3. Per the germline V gene, CDR1 is MGHRA and CDR2 is YSYEKL.

The chain links TRBV14 to TRBJ1-4; perhaps TRBD1 as D (5 bases). Trimming cost V 2 bases and J 5 bases, with 12 bases left between them. CDR1 is SGHDN, CDR2 FVKESK, per germline. The CDR3 is made up of 15 amino acids. CDR3 protein: CASSQNRRRNEKLFF. The CDR3 bases are TGTGCCAGCAGCCAAAACAGGAGGAGGAATGAAAAACTGTTTTTT.

This clonotype was found a few times. The chain has TRBV6-2 or TRBV6-3 and TRBJ2-1; the match to TRBD1 covers 9 bases. V trimming: 6 bases; J trimming: 4 bases; junction bases outside the gene matches: 4. CDR1 is MNHEY, CDR2 SVGEGT, per germline. This CDR3 spans 14 amino acids. In nucleotides, the CDR3 is TGTGCCAGCAGGACCGGGACAGGGTACAATGAGCAGTTCTTC. Its translation: CASRTGTGYNEQFF.

This clonotype showed up many times. This chain uses TRBV5-1 with TRBJ2-1; D may be TRBD2 (6 bases). V lost 4 bases, J lost 8 bases, and 19 bases lay in between. The germline gives CDR1 SGHRS, CDR2 YFSETQ. There are 15 residues in the CDR3. The CDR3 loop is CASSTRLGPSDEQFF. CDR3 bases: TGCGCCAGCAGCACACGACTAGGACCCTCGGATGAGCAGTTCTTC.

This clonotype was found a few times. The chain recombines TRBV20-1 with TRBJ1-5; tentative D call: TRBD1 (6 bases). The CDR3 consists of 14 residues. Trimming cost V 6 bases and J 0 bases, with 12 bases left between them. Germline V CDR1 and CDR2: DFQATT, SNEGSKA (reference sequence). CDR3 nucleotide sequence: TGCAGTGCGCCGACAGGAGATAGCAATCAGCCCCAGCATTTT. Protein: CSAPTGDSNQPQHF.

This rearrangement joins TRBV20-1 to TRBJ2-7; D possibly corresponds to TRBD1 (5 bases). Per the germline V gene, CDR1 is DFQATT and CDR2 is SNEGSKA (reference sequence). The CDR3 extends over 15 amino acids. The CDR3 region has the DNA TGCAGCCCAAGCCTGGCGGACACGGTGCCCTACGAGCAGTACTTC. The encoded protein is CSPSLADTVPYEQYF.

V usage is TRBV20-1 and J usage is TRBJ1-1, with a weak D call TRBD1 (5 bases). Germline-derived CDR1 and CDR2 are DFQATT and SNEGSKA (reference sequence). Trimming cost V 6 bases and J 4 bases, with 15 bases left between them. CDR3 length: 13 residues. The CDR3 is CSATGGVRTEAFF. The CDR3 nucleotides read TGCAGTGCAACGGGGGGGGTCCGCACTGAAGCTTTCTTT.

This clonotype was seen ten or more times. The chain employs TRBV20-1 and TRBJ2-7, with 10 bases fitting TRBD2. Losses at the gene ends were 2 bases for V and 1 base for J; bases not matched to a gene: 5. Germline lookup yields CDR1 DFQATT and CDR2 SNEGSKA (reference sequence). This CDR3 has 15 amino acids. CDR3 loop: CSARNSGRTSYEQYF. The CDR3 nucleotides are TGCAGTGCTAGAAATAGCGGGAGGACTTCCTACGAGCAGTACTTC.

This clonotype was counted many times. This chain links TRBV10-3 with TRBJ1-6; D is unclear. This CDR3 region has 16 residues. Germline V gene data show CDR1 as ENHRY and CDR2 as SYGVKD. The V end was cut by 0 bases, the J end by 7 bases, with 13 bases between. CDR3 in DNA: TGTGCCATCAGTGAGTCCGGCGGATTGCAGAATTCACCCCTCCACTTT. Residues: CAISESGGLQNSPLHF.

A few counts support this clonotype. This chain uses TRBV10-3 with TRBJ2-7; D not resolved. Germline V gene lookup returns CDR1 ENHRY and CDR2 SYGVKD. With 11 bases removed from V and 6 bases from J, the gap between germline ends came to 17 bases. The CDR3 covers 12 residues. The CDR3 bases are TGTGCCGCGGTGGACCACCTCGGCGAGCAGTACTTC. It translates to CAAVDHLGEQYF.

The rearrangement uses TRBV29-1 and TRBJ2-1; D possibly matches TRBD1 or TRBD2 (5 bases each). The ends were cut back, 4 bases at V and 1 base at J, with 8 bases in the middle. CDR1 is SQVTM, CDR2 ANQGSEA, per germline. CDR3 size: 13 residues. CDR3 residues: CSVVGDSYNEQFF. The CDR3 DNA sequence: TGCAGCGTTGTGGGGGATTCCTACAATGAGCAGTTCTTC.

V usage is TRBV12-3 or TRBV12-4 and J usage is TRBJ1-1, with D possibly matching TRBD1 (6 bases). V lost 5 bases to trimming and J lost 3 bases, with 10 bases between them. The CDR3 covers 13 residues. The CDR3 DNA is TGTGCCAGCAGTCTACAGGGATACACTGAAGCTTTCTTT. This codes for CASSLQGYTEAFF.

The chain links TRBV5-1 to TRBJ1-3; D possibly corresponds to TRBD1 (5 bases). CDR1 is SGHRS and CDR2 is YFSETQ in the germline V gene. This CDR3 region has 15 residues. V was pared by 0 bases and J by 4 bases, with 11 bases between. CDR3 DNA: TGCGCCAGCAGCTTGGTATGGGGGTCCGGAAACACCATATATTTT. This gives the protein CASSLVWGSGNTIYF.

This chain joins TRBV29-1 and TRBJ2-7, with D tentatively TRBD2 (6 bases). Trimming took off 6 bases at V and 4 bases at J, with 16 bases between the two ends. The germline gives CDR1 SQVTM, CDR2 ANQGSEA. This CDR3 has 13 residues. The CDR3, as DNA: TGCAGCGTGGGAGCTATGGGGGGATACGAGCAGTACTTC. Translated, it gives CSVGAMGGYEQYF.

This chain joins TRBV11-2 and TRBJ2-1; 7 nucleotides match TRBD2. This CDR3 region has 18 residues. V lost 5 bases and J lost 4; bases outside the gene matches: 17. Germline CDR1 and CDR2: SGHAT and FQNNGV. In DNA, the CDR3 is TGTGCCAGCAGCGCTATACGCGGGGGAAATGGGAGATACAATGAGCAGTTCTTC. It is translated as CASSAIRGGNGRYNEQFF.

Only a few counts were recorded for this clonotype. The rearrangement joins TRBV20-1 to TRBJ2-7; TRBD2 aligns across 8 bases. Losses at the gene ends were 2 bases for V and 5 bases for J; bases not matched to a gene: 8. CDR1 is DFQATT and CDR2 is SNEGSKA in the germline V gene (reference sequence). The CDR3 has 14 residues. CDR3 residues: CSARSRGRFHEQYF. The CDR3 region has the DNA TGCAGTGCTAGAAGTCGCGGGAGGTTCCACGAGCAGTACTTC.

This clonotype came up many times. This chain connects TRBV7-8 to TRBJ2-2; D may be TRBD1 or TRBD2 (5 bases each). The CDR3 consists of 15 residues. Trimming took 0 bases from V and 5 from J, leaving 10 bases between them. In germline, CDR1 is SGHVS, CDR2 FQNEAQ. CDR3 protein: CASSLAGTDTGELFF. The CDR3 DNA sequence: TGTGCCAGCAGCTTAGCCGGGACGGATACCGGGGAGCTGTTTTTT. The variable domain in full, completed from reference TRBV7-8 and TRBJ2-2, reads GAGVSQSPRYKVAKRGQDVALRCDPISGHVSLFWYQQALGQGPEFLTYFQNEAQLDKSGLPSDRFFAERPEGSVSTLKIQRTQQEDSAVYLCASSLAGTDTGELFFGEGSRLTVL.